These 12 T cell receptor beta chains originate from one sample sequenced in a study of vaccination effects on CD4 cells after COVID-19. The repertoire was sequenced with immunoSEQ multiplex PCR; TCRdb's copy has only in-frame clones and lacks some. The table has 55,000 to 90,000 clones, about 69% seen once. No antigen has been assigned to these receptors. Expansion with viral peptide pools was applied to antigen-specific CD4+ T cells by the ViraFEST assay prior to sequencing. Culture proceeded for nine to ten days, and CD4+ T cells were then isolated. This individual contracted SARS-CoV-2 between March and December 2020, as verified by PCR. The material was CD4+ T cells from PBMCs cultured with HIV peptides, obtained before COVID-19 vaccination. Noted subset: HIV-1 Nef peptide pool negative control/reference culture. The receptors were sampled from a human donor who had a prior SARS-CoV-2 infection.

This chain links TRBV21-1 with TRBJ2-3; the table's D call TRBD2 went unverified against the DNA. TRBV21-1 is a listed pseudogene. The CDR3 is made up of 22 amino acids. The CDR3 loop reads CASSKARSGTSGGRGWADTQYF. The CDR3, as DNA: TGTGCCAGCAGCAAAGCGCGTTCCGGGACTAGCGGGGGGCGGGGTTGGGCAGATACGCAGTATTTT.

V is TRBV5-1 and J is TRBJ1-4, with 7 bases fitting TRBD1. Germline V gene data show CDR1 as SGHRS and CDR2 as YFSETQ. With 4 bases clipped from V and 4 bases from J, the junction kept 13 bases outside the gene matches. The CDR3 is 17 residues long. The CDR3: CASSLGTDLFGNEKLFF. CDR3 bases: TGCGCCAGCAGCCTGGGGACAGATCTATTTGGTAATGAAAAACTGTTTTTT. Looking up the rest from reference TRBV5-1 and TRBJ1-4 gives the full variable domain: KAGVTQTPRYLIKTRGQQVTLSCSPISGHRSVSWYQQTPGQGLQFLFEYFSETQRNKGNFPGRFSGRQFSNSRSEMNVSTLELGDSALYLCASSLGTDLFGNEKLFFGSGTQLSVL.

This clone occurred many times. The chain has TRBV7-3 and TRBJ2-5; D is ambiguous. This CDR3 spans 12 amino acids. V lost 3 bases, J lost 4 bases, and 6 bases lay in between. From germline, CDR1 is SGHTA and CDR2 FQGTGA. The CDR3 DNA is TGTGCCAGCAGCTTCAGAGGAGAGACCCAGTACTTC. Amino acids: CASSFRGETQYF.

The CDR3 sequence: CASSLDQAPSYNEQFF. In nucleotides, the CDR3 is TGTGCCAGCAGCTTAGACCAGGCGCCGTCCTACAATGAGCAGTTCTTC. The rearrangement links TRBV7-2 to TRBJ2-1; D not resolved. Trimming took 1 base from V and 1 from J, leaving 11 bases between them. Germline CDR1 reads SGHTA; CDR2 reads FQGNSA. The CDR3 consists of 16 residues.

This sequence joins TRBV11-3 and TRBJ2-5, with 7 bases that match TRBD2. Germline loops: CDR1 SGHNT, CDR2 YENEEA. The CDR3 totals 14 residues. After removal of 3 bases from V and 1 base from J, the junction contained 2 bases not matched to a gene. The CDR3 sequence is CASSLSGGQETQYF. The CDR3 DNA reads as TGTGCCAGCAGCTTGTCGGGGGGCCAAGAGACCCAGTACTTC.

The chain is built from TRBV7-2 and TRBJ2-5; 8 bases agree with TRBD2. The CDR3 runs to 16 residues. J gave up 2 bases and V 1 base, and 6 bases lay outside the gene matches. From germline, CDR1 is SGHTA and CDR2 FQGNSA. The CDR3 region is CASSLGAAGAQETQYF. DNA for the CDR3: TGTGCCAGCAGCTTAGGCGCAGCGGGGGCTCAAGAGACCCAGTACTTC. The full variable domain, in which reference TRBV7-2 and TRBJ2-5 provide the parts outside the CDR3, is GAGVSQSPSNKVTEKGKDVELRCDPISGHTALYWYRQSLGQGLEFLIYFQGNSAPDKSGLPSDRFSAERTGGSVSTLTIQRTQQEDSAVYLCASSLGAAGAQETQYFGPGTRLLVL.

V is TRBV10-3 and J is TRBJ2-1; possible D gene TRBD2, 6 bases. Germline CDR1 reads ENHRY; CDR2 reads SYGVKD. There are 13 residues in the CDR3. Trimming took 7 bases from V and 5 from J, leaving 12 bases between them. The CDR3 loop is CAIKAGSNNEQFF. Written as DNA, the CDR3 is TGTGCCATCAAGGCGGGGAGCAACAATGAGCAGTTCTTC.

The CDR3 sequence is CASSPHRQSSGNTIYF. In DNA, the CDR3 is TGTGCCAGCAGCCCACATCGACAGAGCTCTGGAAACACCATATATTTT. The chain joins TRBV7-2 to TRBJ1-3; D might be TRBD1 (5 bases). With 5 bases removed from V and 0 bases from J, the gap between germline ends came to 14 bases. CDR3 length: 16 residues. Germline V lookup: CDR1 SGHTA, CDR2 FQGNSA.

The chain has TRBV19 and TRBJ2-1; 10 nucleotides agree with TRBD2. Germline V lookup: CDR1 LNHDA, CDR2 SQIVND (reference sequence). The V gene end was trimmed by 4 bases and the J gene end by 0 bases; junction bases not matched to a gene: 6. This CDR3 has 17 residues. The CDR3 sequence is CASSTDRTSGSYNEQFF. As DNA, the CDR3 is TGTGCCAGTAGTACCGACCGGACTAGCGGCTCCTACAATGAGCAGTTCTTC.

The chain combines TRBV5-1 with TRBJ2-3, with 10 nucleotides matching TRBD1. The CDR3 length is 16 residues. Germline trimming cut 0 bases from V and 5 bases from J; bases unmatched to any gene: 6. Germline-derived CDR1 and CDR2 are SGHRS and YFSETQ. The DNA for the CDR3 is TGCGCCAGCAGCTTGGCCGGGACAGGGGCCGAAGATACGCAGTATTTT. It specifies CASSLAGTGAEDTQYF.

This clone has only a few counts. The V call is TRBV5-1, the J call TRBJ2-1, with D possibly TRBD1 on 5 matching bases. The CDR3 is 14 amino acids. V was cut by 4 bases and J by 4 bases, with 12 bases left in between. CDR1 is SGHRS, CDR2 YFSETQ, per germline. The CDR3, as DNA: TGCGCCAGCAGCCCCGGAGACAGATACAATGAGCAGTTCTTC. Translating it yields CASSPGDRYNEQFF. Complete variable domain (other parts from reference TRBV5-1 and TRBJ2-1): KAGVTQTPRYLIKTRGQQVTLSCSPISGHRSVSWYQQTPGQGLQFLFEYFSETQRNKGNFPGRFSGRQFSNSRSEMNVSTLELGDSALYLCASSPGDRYNEQFFGPGTRLTVL.

This clone was seen a single time. The V and J genes are TRBV7-2 and TRBJ2-5, with D unresolved. V gave up 1 base and J gave up 0 bases, with 9 bases separating them. Germline CDR1 SGHTA, CDR2 FQGNSA. This CDR3 has 15 amino acids. The CDR3 reads CASSLVPRYQETQYF. The CDR3 bases are TGTGCCAGCAGCTTAGTCCCTAGGTACCAAGAGACCCAGTACTTC.